This T cell receptor beta chain was sequenced for a study of blood T cell repertoires in COVID-19. About the study: Acute and convalescent COVID-19 samples came from the United States, Italy and Spain. PBMCs, B-cell-depleted T cells, or T cells were the source of the cDNA or gDNA that made up the material.

The V and J ends lost 4 bases and 4 bases, in that order; junction bases with no gene match: 7. The V gene's germline CDR1 is MNHEY and CDR2 SVGEGT. The CDR3 consists of 15 residues. Original handling: It was from reference gene primer amplification that nucleated cell counts were estimated. TCRdb keeps only in-frame clones here, not all; method: immunoSEQ multiplex PCR. V and J calls and clone size come straight from that table; D and trimming were deduced from the DNA. The profile shows about 140,000 clones, more than 65% of them singletons. This clonotype was obtained from an elderly man with acute or convalescent COVID-19. The rearrangement links TRBV6-2 or TRBV6-3 to TRBJ2-1; 7 bases are shared with TRBD1. Source material: peripheral blood. CDR3 in DNA: TGTGCCAGCAGTTTAGAGGGGGCCGATTACAATGAGCAGTTCTTC. Its protein is CASSLEGADYNEQFF.